This T cell receptor (beta chain) was obtained from a study of radiation and T cells in renal cell carcinoma. Across the study: Nephrectomy followed 15 Gy stereotactic body radiation by 4 weeks. The study, taken as a whole, reports: In blood, top tumor clones expanded by 2 weeks, shrinking by 4.

V was shortened by 0 bases and J by 6 bases, with 12 bases between the two germline ends. CDR1 and CDR2 from the germline V gene are LNHDA and SQIVND (reference sequence). The CDR3 runs to 15 residues. Time point: baseline pretreatment blood. Treatment denoted: 15 Gy SBRT to primary tumor, nephrectomy 4 weeks later. After SBRT, blood was collected at 2 and 4 weeks, plus baseline. The tumor was a clear cell renal cell carcinoma. Sequencing used immunoSEQ multiplex PCR; TCRdb keeps in-frame clones, though not all of them. This table holds around 160,000 clones, about 87% found once. For this clone: The antigen is not known.

The receptor's source is a woman in her seventies with renal cell carcinoma. The chain has TRBV19 and TRBJ2-1; D is unresolved. The material sequenced was blood, taken from a patient whose treatment included radiotherapy and nephrectomy. CDR3: CASSIELAKANEQFF. DNA for the CDR3: TGTGCCAGTAGTATAGAGCTGGCTAAAGCCAATGAGCAGTTCTTC.